This entry lists 32 T cell receptor beta chains sequenced from one sample in a study of CD8 T cells in Susac syndrome. About 0.5 to 1 ug RNA was reverse transcribed with random hexamers. TCRdb fed the immunoSEQ multiplex PCR reads into MiXCR, producing one record per CDR3 protein. The table shows 100,000 or so distinct CDR3 sequences, with about nine tenths occurring only once. The sample was CD4+ T cells from PBMCs. These receptors were taken from a human donor in good health.

The gene calls are TRBV10-3 and TRBJ1-5; D is unresolved. In germline, CDR1 is ENHRY, CDR2 SYGVKD. V gave up 4 bases and J gave up 3 bases, with 7 bases separating them. This CDR3 spans 13 amino acids. The CDR3 loop is CAISGALNQPQHF. The CDR3 DNA reads as TGTGCCATCAGTGGTGCCCTCAATCAGCCCCAGCATTTT.

The chain joins TRBV19 to TRBJ2-1; D is ambiguous. V lost 5 bases to trimming and J lost 8 bases, with 13 bases between them. Germline V lookup: CDR1 LNHDA, CDR2 SQIVND (reference sequence). The CDR3 totals 13 residues. CDR3 sequence: CASSFRVADEQFF. As DNA, the CDR3 is TGTGCCAGTAGTTTTCGGGTGGCGGATGAGCAGTTCTTC. The whole variable domain, filled in from reference TRBV19 and TRBJ2-1, reads DGGITQSPKYLFRKEGQNVTLSCEQNLNHDAMYWYRQDPGQGLRLIYYSQIVNDFQKGDIAEGYSVSREKKESFPLTVTSAQKNPTAFYLCASSFRVADEQFFGPGTRLTVL.

This rearrangement joins TRBV5-1 to TRBJ2-2, with D maybe TRBD2 (6 bases). The germline V gene has CDR1 SGHRS and CDR2 YFSETQ. The CDR3 has 17 residues. The V end was cut by 2 bases, the J end by 0 bases, with 14 bases between. The CDR3 spells CASSFYWGESNTGELFF. DNA for the CDR3: TGCGCCAGCAGCTTCTATTGGGGGGAATCGAACACCGGGGAGCTGTTTTTT.

The V call is TRBV5-5, the J call TRBJ2-2; D unclear. Germline V gene data show CDR1 as SGHKS and CDR2 as YYEKEE (reference sequence). Trimming pared 3 bases from V and 7 bases from J, leaving 13 bases between. The CDR3 extends over 14 amino acids. The CDR3 DNA sequence: TGTGCCAGCAGCTCCCTGGCAGCCGACGGGGAGCTGTTTTTT. Translation: CASSSLAADGELFF.

The chain employs TRBV6-2 or TRBV6-3 and TRBJ2-3; tentative D call: TRBD2 (6 bases). V was pared by 4 bases and J by 8 bases, with 7 bases between. The CDR3 sequence is 11 residues long. Germline CDR1 MNHEY, CDR2 SVGEGT. CDR3 bases: TGTGCCAGCAGTTCCGGGGGTACGCAGTATTTT. This gives the protein CASSSGGTQYF.

The gene calls are TRBV20-1 and TRBJ2-2; the D is unclear. CDR3 length: 16 residues. V dropped 0 bases and J dropped 4 bases, with 15 bases sitting between them. Germline V gives CDR1 DFQATT, CDR2 SNEGSKA (reference sequence). CDR3 nucleotides: TGCAGTGCTAGAGAAGAGATGAGGAGCTTCACCGGGGAGCTGTTTTTT. Encoded protein: CSAREEMRSFTGELFF.

V is TRBV20-1 and J is TRBJ2-2; 12 bases line up with TRBD2. Germline loops: CDR1 DFQATT, CDR2 SNEGSKA (reference sequence). The CDR3 has 14 residues. Losses at the gene ends were 4 bases for V and 5 bases for J; bases not matched to a gene: 2. The DNA for the CDR3 is TGCAGTGCTACTGGACTAGCGGGAACCGGGGAGCTGTTTTTT. Its translation is CSATGLAGTGELFF.

The J gene is TRBJ2-1, the V gene TRBV7-2; D is undetermined. The CDR3 spans 15 residues. Trimming shortened V by 3 bases and J by 8 bases, and 17 bases separated the two germline ends. Germline CDR1 reads SGHTA; CDR2 reads FQGNSA. CDR3 region: CASSFIGVSPDEQFF. In DNA form, the CDR3 reads TGTGCCAGCAGCTTTATCGGTGTCTCGCCCGATGAGCAGTTCTTC.

The chain links TRBV29-1 to TRBJ2-1; no clear D gene. From germline, CDR1 is SQVTM and CDR2 ANQGSEA. Trimming cost V 5 bases and J 2 bases, with 4 bases left between them. The CDR3 length is 11 residues. The CDR3 nucleotides read TGCAGCGTTCCCCCCTACAATGAGCAGTTCTTC. Its translation is CSVPPYNEQFF.

The J gene is TRBJ2-1, the V gene TRBV20-1, with D possibly matching TRBD1 (5 bases). The V end lost 5 bases, the J end lost 10 bases, and 12 bases lay between the germline ends. This CDR3 contains 11 residues. Germline loops: CDR1 DFQATT, CDR2 SNEGSKA (reference sequence). The DNA for the CDR3 is TGCAGTGCTGGTGACAGTTTGGAGCAGTTCTTC. Its protein product is CSAGDSLEQFF.

The chain has TRBV21-1 and TRBJ2-7; the tabulated D call, TRBD2, remains unverified against the DNA. TRBV21-1 is a known pseudogene. The CDR3 is 17 amino acids. CDR3 bases: TGTGCCAGCAGCAACTTAAGGGACTTGACGCCAGCCTACGAGCAGTACTTC. It translates to CASSNLRDLTPAYEQYF.

V usage is TRBV3-1 and J usage is TRBJ2-7, with TRBD1 matching over 7 bases. Germline CDR1 LGHDT, CDR2 YNNKEL (reference sequence). The length of the CDR3 is 14 residues. Losses at the gene ends were 5 bases for V and 2 bases for J; bases not matched to a gene: 6. The CDR3 spells CASSTRTGPYEQYF. In DNA form, the CDR3 reads TGTGCCAGCAGCACCCGGACAGGTCCCTACGAGCAGTACTTC.

V gene TRBV29-1 combines with J gene TRBJ2-5; 7 positions match TRBD2. Germline CDR1 and CDR2: SQVTM and ANQGSEA. This CDR3 region has 15 residues. The V gene end was trimmed by 4 bases and the J gene end by 5 bases; junction bases not matched to a gene: 13. CDR3 protein: CSVGPKGGPGETQYF. CDR3 DNA: TGCAGCGTTGGCCCGAAGGGAGGGCCCGGGGAGACCCAGTACTTC.

The chain joins TRBV6-5 to TRBJ2-7; 9 bases fit TRBD2. The CDR3 is 14 amino acids. CDR1 is MNHEY and CDR2 is SVGAGI in the germline V gene. V shed 4 bases and J 7 bases; nucleotides not matched to a gene: 8. CDR3 residues: CASSSVGSGGEQYF. CDR3 DNA sequence: TGTGCCAGCAGTTCCGTAGGGAGCGGGGGGGAGCAGTACTTC.

The chain recombines TRBV7-9 with TRBJ1-1, with D hard to call. V lost 7 bases and J 7 bases, leaving 19 bases between the germline ends. The CDR3 covers 14 residues. Germline V gene sequence: CDR1 SEHNR, CDR2 FQNEAQ (reference sequence). The CDR3 here is CASTVAGAPVEAFF. DNA for the CDR3: TGTGCCAGCACCGTCGCGGGTGCCCCTGTTGAAGCTTTCTTT.

The CDR3 nucleotides read TGTGCCAGCAGTAGACAGGGTCGCAATGAGCAGTTCTTC. It codes for CASSRQGRNEQFF. V usage is TRBV7-2 and J usage is TRBJ2-1; 7 nucleotides agree with TRBD1. The CDR3 contains 13 residues. The germline V gene has CDR1 SGHTA and CDR2 FQGNSA. The V segment lost 6 bases and the J segment 6 bases; nucleotides outside the gene matches: 5.

The chain uses TRBV27 and TRBJ1-5, with 9 nucleotides matching TRBD1. The CDR3 spans 15 residues. After removal of 7 bases from V and 3 bases from J, the junction contained 7 bases not matched to a gene. Germline V gene sequence: CDR1 MNHEY, CDR2 SMNVEV (reference sequence). CDR3 in amino acids: CASKPGQGPNQPQHF. CDR3 DNA: TGTGCCAGCAAACCGGGACAGGGTCCCAATCAGCCCCAGCATTTT.

The CDR3 spells CASSYDRTSTDTQYF. CDR3 bases: TGTGCCAGCAGCTACGACAGGACTAGCACAGATACGCAGTATTTT. V gene TRBV7-2 combines with J gene TRBJ2-3; perhaps TRBD1 as D (6 bases). CDR3 size: 15 residues. V was pared by 4 bases and J by 0 bases, with 11 bases between. Per germline, CDR1 SGHTA and CDR2 FQGNSA.

CDR3 bases: TGTGCCAGCAGCTTAGACAGGGACATATTGCATAGCAATCAGCCCCAGCATTTT. Its protein is CASSLDRDILHSNQPQHF. The chain is built from TRBV7-2 and TRBJ1-5; TRBD1 is a possible D gene (6 bases). The CDR3 length is 18 residues. Between the trimmed V and J ends, which lost 1 base and 0 bases, there was a span of 16 bases. Per germline, CDR1 SGHTA and CDR2 FQGNSA.

The chain recombines TRBV12-3 or TRBV12-4 with TRBJ2-7, with D unclear. V was cut by 2 bases and J by 3 bases, with 8 bases left in between. CDR3 length: 13 residues. The CDR3 reads CASSLSVLYEQYF. CDR3 DNA: TGTGCCAGCAGTTTAAGCGTACTCTACGAGCAGTACTTC.

The gene calls are TRBV3-1 and TRBJ1-2; D remains ambiguous. Germline V gives CDR1 LGHDT, CDR2 YNNKEL (reference sequence). V was trimmed by 0 bases and J by 4 bases, leaving 9 bases between them. CDR3 length: 14 residues. The CDR3 nucleotides read TGTGCCAGCAGCCAAGAGACCAGACCCTATGGCTACACCTTC. This translates into CASSQETRPYGYTF.

The J gene is TRBJ2-7, the V gene TRBV7-9, with 8 bases that match TRBD1. The germline gives CDR1 SEHNR, CDR2 FQNEAQ (reference sequence). There are 14 residues in the CDR3. J lost 5 bases, V lost 7 bases, and 10 bases had no gene match. CDR3 sequence (DNA): TGTGCCAGCACATCCGGGACAGGTACCAACGAGCAGTACTTC. Translating gives CASTSGTGTNEQYF.

The chain combines TRBV7-2 with TRBJ1-3; D call uncertain. CDR1 SGHTA and CDR2 FQGNSA come from the germline V gene. The CDR3 covers 12 residues. V was clipped by 5 bases and J by 0 bases, with 2 bases between them. The chain's CDR3 is CASSLSGNTIYF. CDR3 sequence (DNA): TGTGCCAGCAGCCTCTCTGGAAACACCATATATTTT.

The chain uses TRBV10-3 and TRBJ1-3; D is unclear. V shed 7 bases and J shed 0 bases, with 13 bases lying between them. The CDR3 totals 15 residues. The germline gives CDR1 ENHRY, CDR2 SYGVKD. CDR3 region: CAIMHILSSGNTIYF. The CDR3 nucleotides read TGTGCCATCATGCACATCTTAAGCTCTGGAAACACCATATATTTT.

The chain recombines TRBV25-1 with TRBJ2-2; D perhaps matches TRBD2 (5 bases). CDR3 length: 15 amino acids. Trimming pared 3 bases from V and 2 bases from J, leaving 10 bases between. Germline CDR1 and CDR2: MGHDK and SYGVNS. CDR3 amino acids: CASSEPRGNTGELFF. The CDR3 bases are TGTGCCAGCAGTGAGCCACGGGGAAACACCGGGGAGCTGTTTTTT.

CDR3 DNA: TGCAGCGTTGAAGTCCCAAGACCTAGGAACACTGAAGCTTTCTTT. As protein: CSVEVPRPRNTEAFF. The chain recombines TRBV29-1 with TRBJ1-1; the D is unclear. Germline values: CDR1 SQVTM, CDR2 ANQGSEA. There are 15 residues in the CDR3. V was pared by 1 base and J by 1 base, with 13 bases between.

The rearrangement links TRBV24-1 to TRBJ2-3; no firm D call. The ends were cut back, 1 base at V and 0 bases at J, with 7 bases in the middle. The CDR3 is 15 residues long. Germline loops: CDR1 KGHDR, CDR2 SFDVKD. The DNA for the CDR3 is TGTGCCACCAGTGATTTACGCGGAAGCACAGATACGCAGTATTTT. Its protein product is CATSDLRGSTDTQYF.

V gene TRBV5-4 combines with J gene TRBJ2-7; the D gene is possibly TRBD1 (5 bases). The germline gives CDR1 SGHNT, CDR2 YYREEE (reference sequence). Trimming removed 3 bases at V and 9 bases at J, with 16 bases between. The CDR3 runs to 13 residues. The DNA for the CDR3 is TGTGCCAGCAGCTCGACCAACGAAAGGGGGCAGTACTTC. Encoded protein: CASSSTNERGQYF.

The rearrangement uses TRBV7-2 and TRBJ1-5; maybe TRBD1 (6 bases). The CDR3 contains 17 residues. The germline gives CDR1 SGHTA, CDR2 FQGNSA. V lost 4 bases and J lost 4, with 20 bases in between. The CDR3 region is CASSSGPRGAGNQPQHF. The CDR3, as DNA: TGTGCCAGCAGCTCCGGGCCCCGGGGGGCAGGGAATCAGCCCCAGCATTTT.

V gene TRBV7-2 combines with J gene TRBJ1-2; D gene ambiguous. This CDR3 region has 13 residues. Trimming cost V 5 bases and J 7 bases, with 14 bases left between them. Germline CDR1 is SGHTA and CDR2 is FQGNSA. The CDR3 DNA reads as TGTGCCAGCAGCCAGACGGTTGACGGTGGCTACACCTTC. This encodes CASSQTVDGGYTF.

The V gene is TRBV3-1, the J gene TRBJ2-7, with 11 bases fitting TRBD1. The CDR3 consists of 16 residues. V shed 4 bases, J shed 3 bases, and the junction held 8 bases outside the gene matches. Looked up from germline, CDR1 is LGHDT and CDR2 is YNNKEL (reference sequence). The CDR3 nucleotides read TGTGCCAGCAGCCCGACCCTGGACAGGGGGCTCTACGAGCAGTACTTC. Translation: CASSPTLDRGLYEQYF.

This chain's CDR3 is CASKRRDNQPQHF. CDR3 sequence (DNA): TGTGCCAGCAAAAGAAGGGACAATCAGCCCCAGCATTTT. The chain couples TRBV6-5 to TRBJ1-5; D gene ambiguous. The V gene's germline CDR1 is MNHEY and CDR2 SVGAGI. The CDR3 runs 13 residues. Between the trimmed V and J ends, which lost 7 bases and 3 bases, there was a span of 10 bases.